Here is one T cell receptor beta chain with its context. These data belong to a study of OX40 agonist ivuxolimab in advanced cancers. Germline V gene lookup returns CDR1 SGDLS and CDR2 YYNGEE. CDR3 size: 14 residues. With 0 bases clipped from V and 6 bases from J, the junction kept 3 bases outside the gene matches. Here immunoSEQ multiplex PCR was the method, and the copy in TCRdb shows in-frame clones only, minus some. The sample lists roughly 60,000 clones; more than 80% were seen once. The sample here was CD4+ or CD8+ T cells sorted from blood, taken in a trial of the OX40 agonist ivuxolimab. The J gene is TRBJ1-5, the V gene TRBV9, with 7 bases aligning to TRBD1. This clonotype originated in an adult with an advanced solid tumor such as melanoma, head and neck, liver or kidney cancer. The CDR3 region has the DNA TGTGCCAGCAGCGTAGAGGGGGCTGGTCAGCCCCAGCATTTT. It is translated as CASSVEGAGQPQHF.